This TCR beta chain was observed in a study of a mutant IDH1 vaccine in newly diagnosed glioma. The overall study: Once 4-6 weeks had passed after radiotherapy alone, vaccination started, or it started with temozolomide cycles.

About this clone: The target antigen is unknown.

Produced via immunoSEQ multiplex PCR; TCRdb's table is partial and in-frame only. The sample yields over 40,000 clones, 75% to 90% seen once. Study outcomes and limitations: It seemed that pseudoprogression was not linked to changes in the top peripheral T cell clonotypes.

Germline CDR1 GTSNPN, CDR2 SVGIG (reference sequence). The germline V and J ends were trimmed by 2 bases and 7 bases, with 15 bases remaining between them. The CDR3 has 14 amino acids. The time point denotes: week 35, safety follow-up. Doses comprised 300 ug of mutant IDH1 20-mer peptide each, plus topical imiquimod. In weeks 1, 3, 5, 7, 11, 15, 19 and 23, patients were immunized, eight times in all. The receptor comes from a man aged 35 to 55 with glioma. Sample: PBMCs, taken from a glioma patient whose treatment included an IDH1 peptide vaccine. The chain carries TRBV30 and TRBJ1-5, with TRBD1 as a possible D gene (6 bases). CDR3 coding DNA: TGTGCCTGGAGTCCGGGACAAGGGTTCCAGCCCCAGCATTTT. Amino acids: CAWSPGQGFQPQHF.